These 18 T cell receptor beta chains share one sample of origin, sequenced in a study of post-analysis software for immune sequencing data. Presence of unique molecular identifiers characterized the TCR beta cDNA libraries. Using its own MiXCR run on the PCR reads, TCRdb lists one record per CDR3 protein. The sample includes roughly 870,000 distinct CDR3 sequences, about 57% of them seen just once. Overall study findings and caveats: Patients had higher frequencies than controls of a handful of TRBV segments, including TRBV5-6, TRBV5-1 and TRBV20-1.

Antigens for these TCRs are unknown. Sample: blood. All receptors come from a girl under 18 with multiple sclerosis.

The chain links TRBV5-1 to TRBJ2-5, with TRBD2 matching 7 bases. Germline V gives CDR1 SGHRS, CDR2 YFSETQ. The junction had 13 bases not matched to a gene; V was cut back by 0 bases and J by 11 bases. This CDR3 is 15 amino acids long. Here the CDR3 DNA reads TGCGCCAGCAGCTTGGCGGGGGGAATTAGCGACAAGCAGTACTTC. Translating it yields CASSLAGGISDKQYF.

The chain has TRBV7-9 and TRBJ1-1; 9 bases are shared with TRBD1. CDR3 length: 13 amino acids. Unmatched junction bases numbered 9, after V lost 5 bases and J lost 11 bases. Germline V gene sequence: CDR1 SEHNR, CDR2 FQNEAQ (reference sequence). The CDR3 loop is CASSPRTGEVAFF. CDR3 DNA: TGTGCCAGCAGCCCCCGGACAGGGGAGGTCGCTTTCTTT.

This clonotype was recorded a few times. The chain links TRBV7-9 to TRBJ2-5; TRBD2 matches 10 bases. Germline V gene lookup returns CDR1 SEHNR and CDR2 FQNEAQ (reference sequence). The CDR3 sequence is 19 residues long. With 6 bases clipped from V and 1 base from J, the junction kept 17 bases outside the gene matches. In DNA, the CDR3 is TGTGCCAGCAGTTATAAGACCGGGACTAGCGTTGCGTTCCAAGAGACCCAGTACTTC. Its protein is CASSYKTGTSVAFQETQYF.

CDR3 loop: CASSVGGLAGANEQFF. The CDR3 DNA is TGTGCCAGCAGCGTAGGGGGACTAGCGGGGGCCAATGAGCAGTTCTTC. The rearrangement uses TRBV9 and TRBJ2-1; 14 nucleotides line up with TRBD2. The CDR3 contains 16 residues. Per germline, CDR1 SGDLS and CDR2 YYNGEE. V shed 0 bases and J 6 bases; nucleotides not matched to a gene: 2.

CDR3 coding DNA: TGTGCCAGCAGCAGACAGACACGAATGGATGAGCAGTTCTTC. Its translation is CASSRQTRMDEQFF. The chain has TRBV9 and TRBJ2-1, with D tentatively TRBD1 (5 bases). Germline CDR1 SGDLS, CDR2 YYNGEE. The CDR3 has 14 residues. Between the trimmed V and J ends, which lost 4 bases and 8 bases, there was a span of 16 bases.

In this sample, this clonotype turned up a few times. This chain uses TRBV5-1 with TRBJ1-2, with TRBD1 matching 10 bases. V lost 4 bases and J lost 4; bases outside the gene matches: 10. The CDR3 length is 16 residues. Per the germline V gene, CDR1 is SGHRS and CDR2 is YFSETQ. The CDR3 loop is CASSNDRGRGGYGYTF. Written as DNA, the CDR3 is TGCGCCAGCAGCAACGACAGGGGGCGAGGTGGCTATGGCTACACCTTC.

A few counts support this clonotype. The chain is built from TRBV14 and TRBJ2-3; 11 bases agree with TRBD2. CDR1 SGHDN and CDR2 FVKESK come from the germline V gene. The CDR3 has 15 residues. V lost 3 bases, J lost 2 bases, and 1 base stayed unmatched. The CDR3 here is CASSQGLAVTDTQYF. Written as DNA, the CDR3 is TGTGCCAGCAGCCAGGGACTAGCGGTCACAGATACGCAGTATTTT.

The V and J genes are TRBV29-1 and TRBJ2-1, with a tentative D call TRBD2 (6 bases). CDR3 length: 14 residues. Germline CDR1 is SQVTM and CDR2 is ANQGSEA. Trimming took 2 bases from V and 8 from J, leaving 16 bases between them. CDR3 coding DNA: TGCAGCGTTGAATGGCAGGGAGGAGGATATGAGCAGTTCTTC. Its translation: CSVEWQGGGYEQFF.

This clonotype has just a few counts. The V call is TRBV27, the J call TRBJ1-2, with 8 bases aligning to TRBD1. Germline CDR1 reads MNHEY; CDR2 reads SMNVEV (reference sequence). This CDR3 has 18 amino acids. V lost 8 bases, J lost 3 bases, and 20 bases stayed unmatched. The DNA for the CDR3 is TGTGCCAGCGGGTTCGCGATGGTCCAGGGGGCGGGTGACTATGGCTACACCTTC. It codes for CASGFAMVQGAGDYGYTF.

V usage is TRBV6-1 and J usage is TRBJ2-4; no clear D. The length of the CDR3 is 11 residues. Germline CDR1 reads MNHNS; CDR2 reads SASEGT. V was pared by 2 bases and J by 13 bases, with 9 bases between. The DNA for the CDR3 is TGTGCCAGCAGTGAAATAGGGCCGCAGTACTTC. This sequence encodes CASSEIGPQYF.

V is TRBV19 and J is TRBJ1-2; TRBD1 aligns across 7 bases. This CDR3 comprises 13 residues. Trimming at V came to 6 bases and at J to 7 bases, leaving 8 bases not matched to a gene. Germline V gene sequence: CDR1 LNHDA, CDR2 SQIVND (reference sequence). CDR3 bases: TGTGCCAGTAGGGGGACAGCCGGGAGTGGCTACACCTTC. Residues: CASRGTAGSGYTF. The variable domain in full, completed from reference TRBV19 and TRBJ1-2, reads DGGITQSPKYLFRKEGQNVTLSCEQNLNHDAMYWYRQDPGQGLRLIYYSQIVNDFQKGDIAEGYSVSREKKESFPLTVTSAQKNPTAFYLCASRGTAGSGYTFGSGTRLTVV.

The chain recombines TRBV3-1 with TRBJ2-7, with 9 positions matching TRBD1. The junction had 10 bases not matched to a gene; V was cut back by 4 bases and J by 3 bases. This CDR3 comprises 16 residues. Germline lookup yields CDR1 LGHDT and CDR2 YNNKEL (reference sequence). This CDR3 is CASSLGSGTGRYEQYF. The CDR3 coding sequence is TGTGCCAGCAGCCTAGGCTCCGGGACAGGGCGCTACGAGCAGTACTTC.

In this sample, this clonotype turned up once. The genes are TRBV5-1 and TRBJ2-5, with D tentatively TRBD1 (6 bases). The J call may not be correct, given that the DNA end is closer to TRBJ2-7. The CDR3 is 16 residues long. Germline CDR1 is SGHRS and CDR2 is YFSETQ. The CDR3 DNA sequence: TGCGCCAGCAGCTACCCGGACAGAGCCATAGCCTACGAGCAGTACTTC. The encoded protein is CASSYPDRAIAYEQYF.

This clonotype appeared a few times. The rearrangement uses TRBV20-1 and TRBJ2-5, with 11 bases matching TRBD2. Germline lookup yields CDR1 DFQATT and CDR2 SNEGSKA (reference sequence). The V gene end was trimmed by 6 bases and the J gene end by 2 bases; junction bases not matched to a gene: 8. The CDR3 is made up of 15 amino acids. The CDR3 sequence: CSAPPLAGVQETQYF. The CDR3 bases are TGCAGTGCCCCCCCACTAGCGGGAGTACAAGAGACCCAGTACTTC.

V gene TRBV7-6 combines with J gene TRBJ2-1; 10 bases are shared with TRBD2. CDR1 is SGHVS, CDR2 FNYEAQ, per germline. The J segment lost 2 bases and the V segment lost 7 bases, leaving 5 bases of the junction unmatched. The CDR3 runs 15 residues. This chain's CDR3 is CASNQSGRAYNEQFF. The DNA for the CDR3 is TGTGCCAGCAACCAAAGCGGGAGGGCCTACAATGAGCAGTTCTTC.

This clonotype was counted once. The V call is TRBV15, the J call TRBJ1-6; unclear D gene. Looked up from germline, CDR1 is LNHNV and CDR2 is YYDKDF (reference sequence). The CDR3 length is 17 residues. Trimming stripped 4 bases from V and 0 bases from J, with 13 bases between. The CDR3 region has the DNA TGTGCCACCAGCAATGACGGCCTTAGCTCCTATAATTCACCCCTCCACTTT. Amino acid sequence: CATSNDGLSSYNSPLHF.

Note on this clonotype: Since a much larger clone is just one base distant, this may be a read error. The chain combines TRBV12-3 or TRBV12-4 with TRBJ2-3; D not resolved. The CDR3 is made up of 12 amino acids. The germline V and J ends were trimmed by 4 bases and 2 bases, with 4 bases remaining between them. CDR3: CASSYTTDTQYF. The CDR3 DNA reads as TGTGCCAGCAGTTACACCACAGATACGCAGTATTTT.

This chain joins TRBV7-9 and TRBJ2-1, with 10 bases that match TRBD1. The J segment lost 2 bases and the V segment lost 8 bases, leaving 9 bases of the junction unmatched. CDR1 is SEHNR, CDR2 FQNEAQ, per germline (reference sequence). This CDR3 contains 16 residues. The CDR3 sequence is CASAGGQGRPYNEQFF. CDR3 DNA: TGTGCCAGCGCAGGGGGACAGGGGCGTCCCTACAATGAGCAGTTCTTC.